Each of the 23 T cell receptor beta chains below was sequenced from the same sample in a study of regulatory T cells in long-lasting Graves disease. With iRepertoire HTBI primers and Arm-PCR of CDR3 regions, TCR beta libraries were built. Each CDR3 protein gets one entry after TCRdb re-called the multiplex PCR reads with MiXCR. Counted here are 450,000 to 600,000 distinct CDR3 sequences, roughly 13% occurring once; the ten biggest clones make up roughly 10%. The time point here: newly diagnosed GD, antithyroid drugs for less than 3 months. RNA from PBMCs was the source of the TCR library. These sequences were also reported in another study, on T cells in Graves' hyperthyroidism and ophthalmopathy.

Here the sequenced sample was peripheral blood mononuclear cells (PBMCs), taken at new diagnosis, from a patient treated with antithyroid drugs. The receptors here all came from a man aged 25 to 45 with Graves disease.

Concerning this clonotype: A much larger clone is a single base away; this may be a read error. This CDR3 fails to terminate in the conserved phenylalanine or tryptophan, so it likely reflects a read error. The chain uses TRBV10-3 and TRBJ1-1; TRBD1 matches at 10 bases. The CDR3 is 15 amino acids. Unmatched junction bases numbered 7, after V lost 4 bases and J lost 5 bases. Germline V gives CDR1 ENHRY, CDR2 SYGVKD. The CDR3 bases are TGTGCCATCAGTGGACAGGGGGCGAGGGATACTGAAGCTTTCCTT. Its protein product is CAISGQGARDTEAFL.

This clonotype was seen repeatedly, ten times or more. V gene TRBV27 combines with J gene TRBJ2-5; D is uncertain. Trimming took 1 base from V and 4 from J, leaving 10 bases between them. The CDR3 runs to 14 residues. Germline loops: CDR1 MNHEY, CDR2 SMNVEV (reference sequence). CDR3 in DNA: TGTGCCAGCAGTTTATGGCCCCAGGTAGAGACCCAGTACTTC. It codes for CASSLWPQVETQYF.

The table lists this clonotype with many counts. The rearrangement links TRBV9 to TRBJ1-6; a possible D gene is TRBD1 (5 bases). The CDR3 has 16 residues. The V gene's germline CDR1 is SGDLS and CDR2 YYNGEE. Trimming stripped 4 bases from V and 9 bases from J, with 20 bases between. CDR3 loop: CASSSEGAGGGSPLHF. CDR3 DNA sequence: TGTGCCAGCAGCTCCGAAGGGGCCGGAGGTGGTTCACCCCTCCACTTT.

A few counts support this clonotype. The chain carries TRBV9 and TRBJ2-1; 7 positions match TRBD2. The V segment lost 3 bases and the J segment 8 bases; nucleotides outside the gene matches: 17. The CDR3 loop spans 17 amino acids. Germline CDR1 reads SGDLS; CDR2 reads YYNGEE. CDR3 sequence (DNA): TGTGCCAGCAGCGCCAAGGGAGCGGGCCTCCGGGAGGATGAGCAGTTCTTC. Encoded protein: CASSAKGAGLREDEQFF.

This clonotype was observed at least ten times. This CDR3 is CASSTRVQVNYGYTF. Here the CDR3 DNA reads TGTGCCAGCAGCACAAGGGTCCAGGTCAACTATGGCTACACCTTC. V usage is TRBV7-8 and J usage is TRBJ1-2; D is unclear. The CDR3 runs 15 residues. Between the trimmed V and J ends, which lost 5 bases and 2 bases, there was a span of 15 bases. Per the germline V gene, CDR1 is SGHVS and CDR2 is FQNEAQ.

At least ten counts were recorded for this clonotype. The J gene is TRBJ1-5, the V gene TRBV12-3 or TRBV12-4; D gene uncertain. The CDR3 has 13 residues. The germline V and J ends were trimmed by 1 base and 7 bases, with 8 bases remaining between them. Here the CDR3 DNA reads TGTGCCAGCAGTTTAGGGGAGAGGCAGCCCCAGCATTTT. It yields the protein CASSLGERQPQHF.

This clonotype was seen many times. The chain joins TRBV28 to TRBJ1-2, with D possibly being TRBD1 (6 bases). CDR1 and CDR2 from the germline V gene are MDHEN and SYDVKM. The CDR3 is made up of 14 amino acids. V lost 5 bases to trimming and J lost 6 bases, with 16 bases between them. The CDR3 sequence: CASSASPGGNGYTF. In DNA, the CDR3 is TGTGCCAGCAGTGCTTCTCCGGGGGGCAATGGCTACACCTTC.

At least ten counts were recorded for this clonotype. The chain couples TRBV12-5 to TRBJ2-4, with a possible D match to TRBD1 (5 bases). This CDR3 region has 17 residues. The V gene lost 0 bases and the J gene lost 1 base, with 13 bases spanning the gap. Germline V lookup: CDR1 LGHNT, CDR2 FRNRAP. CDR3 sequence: CASGLVRQNGAKNIQYF. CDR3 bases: TGTGCTAGTGGTTTGGTTCGACAGAATGGGGCCAAAAACATTCAGTACTTC.

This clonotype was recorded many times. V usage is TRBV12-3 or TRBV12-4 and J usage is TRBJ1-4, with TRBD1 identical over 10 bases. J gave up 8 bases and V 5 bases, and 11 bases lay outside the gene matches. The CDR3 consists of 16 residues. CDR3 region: CASSPNYGTGAEKLFF. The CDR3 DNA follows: TGTGCCAGCAGTCCAAATTACGGGACAGGGGCCGAAAAACTGTTTTTT.

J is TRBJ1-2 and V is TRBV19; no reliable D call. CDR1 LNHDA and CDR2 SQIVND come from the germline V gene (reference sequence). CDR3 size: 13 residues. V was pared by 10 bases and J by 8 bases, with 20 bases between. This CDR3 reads CATAGSLNLGYTF. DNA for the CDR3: TGTGCCACTGCCGGGAGCCTTAACTTGGGCTACACCTTC.

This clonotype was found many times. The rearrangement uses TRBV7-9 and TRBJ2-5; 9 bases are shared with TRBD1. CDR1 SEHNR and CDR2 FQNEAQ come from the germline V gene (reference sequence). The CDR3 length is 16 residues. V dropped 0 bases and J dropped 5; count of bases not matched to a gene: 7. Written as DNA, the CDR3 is TGTGCCAGCAGCTTAGCGCAGGGGACAGGGAAGGAGACCCAGTACTTC. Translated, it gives CASSLAQGTGKETQYF.

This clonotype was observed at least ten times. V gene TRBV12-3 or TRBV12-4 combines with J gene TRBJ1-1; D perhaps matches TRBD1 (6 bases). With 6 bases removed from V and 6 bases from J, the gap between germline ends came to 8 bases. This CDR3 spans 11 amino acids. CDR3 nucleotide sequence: TGTGCCAGCAGGGGGACACCTGAAGCTTTCTTT. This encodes CASRGTPEAFF.

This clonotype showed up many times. In DNA form, the CDR3 reads TGTGCCAGTAGTATAGGGGTACGGTTCAACTATGGCTACACCTTC. Amino acid sequence: CASSIGVRFNYGYTF. V is TRBV19 and J is TRBJ1-2; D uncertain. V was trimmed by 1 base and J by 2 bases, leaving 11 bases between them. Germline CDR1 and CDR2: LNHDA and SQIVND (reference sequence). The CDR3 totals 15 residues.

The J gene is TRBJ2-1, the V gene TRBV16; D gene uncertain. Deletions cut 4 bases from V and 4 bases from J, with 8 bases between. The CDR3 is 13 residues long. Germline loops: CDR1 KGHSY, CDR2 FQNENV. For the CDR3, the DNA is TGTGCCAGCAGCCCAATCCTTTACAATGAGCAGTTCTTC. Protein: CASSPILYNEQFF. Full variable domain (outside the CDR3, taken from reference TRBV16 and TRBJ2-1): GEEVAQTPKHLVRGEGQKAKLYCAPIKGHSYVFWYQQVLKNEFKFLISFQNENVFDETGMPKERFSAKCLPNSPCSLEIQATKLEDSAVYFCASSPILYNEQFFGPGTRLTVL.

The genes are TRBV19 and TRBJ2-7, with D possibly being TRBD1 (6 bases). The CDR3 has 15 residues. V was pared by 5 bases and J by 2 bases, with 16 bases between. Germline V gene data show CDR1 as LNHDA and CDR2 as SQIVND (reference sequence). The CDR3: CASSLGTSETYEQYF. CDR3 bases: TGTGCCAGTAGTCTGGGGACATCGGAAACCTACGAGCAGTACTTC.

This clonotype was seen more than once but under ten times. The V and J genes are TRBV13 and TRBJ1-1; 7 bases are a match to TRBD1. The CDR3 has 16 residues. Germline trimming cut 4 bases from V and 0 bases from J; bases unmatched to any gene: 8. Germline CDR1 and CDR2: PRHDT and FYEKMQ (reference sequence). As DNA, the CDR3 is TGTGCCAGCAGCTCCCGGGACAGCGAGTTGAACACTGAAGCTTTCTTT. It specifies CASSSRDSELNTEAFF.

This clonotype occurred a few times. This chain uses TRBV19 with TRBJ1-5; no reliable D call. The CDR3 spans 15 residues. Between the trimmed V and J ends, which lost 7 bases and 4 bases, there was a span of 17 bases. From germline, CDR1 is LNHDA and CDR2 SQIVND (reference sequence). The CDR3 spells CASILPGSKNQPQHF. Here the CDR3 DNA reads TGTGCCAGTATTCTCCCGGGAAGCAAGAATCAGCCCCAGCATTTT.

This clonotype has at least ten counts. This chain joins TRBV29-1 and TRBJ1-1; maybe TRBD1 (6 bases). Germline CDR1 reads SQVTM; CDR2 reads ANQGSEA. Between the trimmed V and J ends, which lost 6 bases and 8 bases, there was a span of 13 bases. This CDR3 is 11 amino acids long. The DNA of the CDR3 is TGCAGCGTCCTCTCAGGGGAGGAAGCTTTCTTT. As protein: CSVLSGEEAFF.

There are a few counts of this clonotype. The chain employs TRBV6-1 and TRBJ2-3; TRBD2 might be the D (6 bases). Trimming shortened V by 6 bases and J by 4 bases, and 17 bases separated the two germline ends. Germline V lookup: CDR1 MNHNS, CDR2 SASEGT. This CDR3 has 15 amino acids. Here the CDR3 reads CASRSGTAGPDTQYF. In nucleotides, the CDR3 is TGTGCCAGCAGATCTGGGACTGCCGGGCCAGATACGCAGTATTTT.

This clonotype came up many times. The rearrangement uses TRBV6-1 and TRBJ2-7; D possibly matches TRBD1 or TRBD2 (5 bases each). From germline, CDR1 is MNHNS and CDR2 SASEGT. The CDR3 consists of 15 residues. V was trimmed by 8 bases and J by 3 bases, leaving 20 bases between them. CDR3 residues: CASVPGTLTGYEQYF. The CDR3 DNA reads TGTGCCAGCGTACCCGGGACGTTGACGGGCTACGAGCAGTACTTC.

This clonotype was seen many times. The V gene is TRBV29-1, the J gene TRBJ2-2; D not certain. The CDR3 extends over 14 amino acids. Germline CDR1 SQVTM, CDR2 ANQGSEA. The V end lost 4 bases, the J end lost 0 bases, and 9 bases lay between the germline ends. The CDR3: CSVVASANTGELFF. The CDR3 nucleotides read TGCAGCGTTGTTGCTTCCGCGAACACCGGGGAGCTGTTTTTT.

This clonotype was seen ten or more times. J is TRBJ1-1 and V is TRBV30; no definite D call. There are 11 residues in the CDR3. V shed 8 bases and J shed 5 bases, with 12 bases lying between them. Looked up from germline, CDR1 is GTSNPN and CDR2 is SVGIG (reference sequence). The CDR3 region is CALEVRTEAFF. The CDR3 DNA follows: TGTGCCCTGGAAGTGAGGACTGAAGCTTTCTTT.

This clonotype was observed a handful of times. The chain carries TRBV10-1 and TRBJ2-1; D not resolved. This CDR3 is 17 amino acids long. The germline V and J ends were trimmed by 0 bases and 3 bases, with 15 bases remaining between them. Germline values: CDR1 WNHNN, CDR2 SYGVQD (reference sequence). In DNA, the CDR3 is TGCGCCAGCAGTGAGTCTATAGGAGCGATTGACTACAATGAGCAGTTCTTC. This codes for CASSESIGAIDYNEQFF.